These 4 T cell receptor beta chains were all obtained from the same sample, sequenced in a study of T-cell memory formation after mild COVID-19. TCRdb redid the calling of the 5' RACE reads with MiXCR, one entry per CDR3 protein. The table has more than 150,000 distinct CDR3 sequences, around 10% seen once. The sequencing sample was made of PBMCs or a T cell subset sorted from them (not recorded which). Every receptor here comes from a man between 18 and 29 years old who had mild COVID-19 (a few samples of this study predate the infection). Cell type and time point are not known.

This clonotype has only a few counts. The chain couples TRBV27 to TRBJ2-7, with D perhaps TRBD2 (5 bases). Germline V lookup: CDR1 MNHEY, CDR2 SMNVEV (reference sequence). This CDR3 comprises 16 residues. Trimming took off 5 bases at V and 2 bases at J, with 19 bases between the two ends. This CDR3 reads CASSTSADWIAYEQYF. In nucleotides, the CDR3 is TGTGCCAGCAGTACTTCTGCGGACTGGATAGCCTACGAGCAGTACTTC.

This clonotype has more than one count but fewer than ten. The chain recombines TRBV19 with TRBJ2-5, with D possibly TRBD1 on 6 matching bases. The CDR3 has 14 amino acids. CDR1 and CDR2 from the germline V gene are LNHDA and SQIVND (reference sequence). The V end was cut by 5 bases, the J end by 5 bases, with 15 bases between. The CDR3 spells CASSRQATFETQYF. The CDR3, as DNA: TGTGCCAGTAGTCGACAGGCCACTTTTGAGACCCAGTACTTC.

This clonotype was seen ten or more times. This rearrangement joins TRBV5-6 to TRBJ1-2; 9 bases map to TRBD1. The V gene end was trimmed by 5 bases and the J gene end by 4 bases; junction bases not matched to a gene: 3. CDR1 and CDR2 (germline): SGHDT, YYEEEE. The CDR3 length is 13 residues. CDR3 bases: TGTGCCAGCAGTCGGGACAGGGCCTATGGCTACACCTTC. Protein: CASSRDRAYGYTF.

The chain couples TRBV6-5 to TRBJ2-1; 10 bases match TRBD2. V shed 4 bases, J shed 7 bases, and the junction held 10 bases outside the gene matches. This CDR3 spans 16 amino acids. From germline, CDR1 is MNHEY and CDR2 SVGAGI. CDR3 region: CASSSHLAGVGNEQFF. Written as DNA, the CDR3 is TGTGCCAGCAGTTCCCACCTAGCGGGGGTCGGGAATGAGCAGTTCTTC.